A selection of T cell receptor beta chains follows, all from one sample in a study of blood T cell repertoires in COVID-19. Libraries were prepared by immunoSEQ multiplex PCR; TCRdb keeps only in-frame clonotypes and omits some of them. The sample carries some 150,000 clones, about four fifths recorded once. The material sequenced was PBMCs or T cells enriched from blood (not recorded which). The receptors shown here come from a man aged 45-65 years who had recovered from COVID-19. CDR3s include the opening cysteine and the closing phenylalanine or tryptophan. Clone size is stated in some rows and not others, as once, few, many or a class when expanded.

CDR3 protein: CASSPPNDRGLGANTEAFF
clone size: .
V gene: TRBV18

CDR3 protein: CASSEAGTSGGGRQNEQFF
clone size: once
V gene: TRBV6-4

CDR3 protein: CASSPQRGTDTQYF
clone size: .
V gene: TRBV7-2

CDR3 protein: CASSPRPLTSGGSTDTQYF
clone size: .
V gene: TRBV9

CDR3 protein: CASSDTWNYGYTF
clone size: .
V gene: TRBV11-2

CDR3 protein: CSVSGSVPGNTIYF
clone size: .
V gene: TRBV29-1

CDR3 protein: CASRGQIYEQYF
clone size: .
V gene: TRBV6-5

CDR3 protein: CASSFTGGRMNTEAFF
clone size: few
V gene: TRBV7-7

CDR3 protein: CASSPVPGQGSSGNTIYF
clone size: .
V gene: TRBV18

CDR3 protein: CASSPGDSEFTEAFF
clone size: .
V gene: TRBV9

CDR3 protein: CASRASGSDYNEQFF
clone size: .
V gene: TRBV28

CDR3 protein: CSVVAGVGQPQHF
clone size: .
V gene: TRBV29-1

CDR3 protein: CAIPTYGSSFGPNYGYTF
clone size: few
V gene: TRBV7-2

CDR3 protein: CASRQRGTDNEQFF
clone size: .
V gene: TRBV5-4

CDR3 protein: CASSSGGITDTQYF
clone size: .
V gene: TRBV5-4

CDR3 protein: CASSSAGLAGPGQYF
clone size: .
V gene: TRBV28

CDR3 protein: CASSLTQETQYF
clone size: .
V gene: TRBV7-6

CDR3 protein: CASSFNRDSRQEAFF
clone size: .
V gene: TRBV5-1

CDR3 protein: CASSLTGTITGELFF
clone size: .
V gene: TRBV7-9

CDR3 protein: CASSFGGQETQYF
clone size: .
V gene: TRBV7-9

CDR3 protein: CASSISGHATGELFF
clone size: .
V gene: TRBV19

CDR3 protein: CASSQAQGAGSPLHF
clone size: few
V gene: TRBV4-2

CDR3 protein: CASSMGTGRVFLNTEAFF
clone size: .
V gene: TRBV19

CDR3 protein: CASHVGAATDTQYF
clone size: .
V gene: TRBV5-1

CDR3 protein: CASSLGKWTGVGEKLFF
clone size: .
V gene: TRBV11-2

CDR3 protein: CASSPSTGGTGNTIYF
clone size: few
V gene: TRBV2

CDR3 protein: CASSFPGTGGSKTEAFF
clone size: few
V gene: TRBV5-4